What follows are 29 T cell receptor beta chains derived from one specimen sequenced in a study of T cell responses to AZD1222 COVID-19 vaccine. Clones were read by immunoSEQ multiplex PCR, and TCRdb kept only the in-frame ones, dropping some. Of roughly 97,000 clones detected, about 89% appear once; the ten largest clones hold 3.3%. The sequencing here drew on peripheral blood, taken 28 days after the second dose of the MenACWY control vaccine. These receptors were collected from an adult who received the MenACWY meningococcal vaccine as a control.

This clone was seen more than once but under ten times. The chain combines TRBV27 with TRBJ1-2, with unresolved D. The germline V gene encodes CDR1 MNHEY and CDR2 SMNVEV (reference sequence). This CDR3 comprises 11 residues. Trimming removed 8 bases at V and 6 bases at J, with 10 bases between. CDR3 sequence reads: CASSGPNGYTF. CDR3 bases: TGTGCCAGCTCCGGCCCCAATGGCTACACCTTC.

The chain uses TRBV29-1 and TRBJ2-3, with 9 nucleotides matching TRBD2. The CDR3 has 15 amino acids. Germline values: CDR1 SQVTM, CDR2 ANQGSEA. The J segment lost 5 bases and the V segment lost 7 bases, leaving 13 bases of the junction unmatched. In DNA, the CDR3 is TGCAGCGCCACCTTTCGCGGGGGGGCAGGAGATACGCAGTATTTT. It encodes CSATFRGGAGDTQYF.

The CDR3 here is CSVEDMASGYQETQYF. In DNA, the CDR3 is TGCAGCGTTGAAGATATGGCTAGCGGGTACCAAGAGACCCAGTACTTC. The gene calls are TRBV29-1 and TRBJ2-5, with 8 bases matching TRBD2. CDR3 length: 16 amino acids. CDR1 is SQVTM and CDR2 is ANQGSEA in the germline V gene. V lost 0 bases, J lost 0 bases, and 6 bases stayed unmatched.

The J gene is TRBJ2-5, the V gene TRBV2, with D possibly matching TRBD1 (6 bases). Trimming pared 8 bases from V and 5 bases from J, leaving 12 bases between. Germline loops: CDR1 SNHLY, CDR2 FYNNEI. This CDR3 spans 12 amino acids. The CDR3, as DNA: TGTGCCAGCCACGACAGGCTGGAGACCCAGTACTTC. This translates into CASHDRLETQYF.

This rearrangement joins TRBV2 to TRBJ1-5; D unresolved. V lost 0 bases, J lost 4 bases, and 7 bases lay in between. The CDR3 has 14 amino acids. Germline CDR1 and CDR2: SNHLY and FYNNEI. CDR3 sequence: CASSEAGGNQPQHF. CDR3 coding DNA: TGTGCCAGCAGTGAAGCGGGAGGAAATCAGCCCCAGCATTTT.

The chain links TRBV7-9 to TRBJ2-3; D gene unclear. Germline V gene lookup returns CDR1 SEHNR and CDR2 FQNEAQ (reference sequence). Trimming took 4 bases from V and 6 from J, leaving 14 bases between them. This CDR3 region has 14 residues. In DNA, the CDR3 is TGTGCCAGCAGCTCGGGCCCCGCGCGGGATACGCAGTATTTT. Translation gives CASSSGPARDTQYF.

CDR3 amino acids: CASLRGGLVGELFF. As DNA, the CDR3 is TGTGCCAGTCTACGGGGGGGCCTAGTCGGGGAGCTGTTTTTT. V usage is TRBV2 and J usage is TRBJ2-2, with 8 bases that match TRBD2. The V gene end was trimmed by 9 bases and the J gene end by 7 bases; junction bases not matched to a gene: 10. The CDR3 length is 14 residues. Germline V gene sequence: CDR1 SNHLY, CDR2 FYNNEI.

The gene calls are TRBV15 and TRBJ2-1, with 7 bases identical to TRBD1. The CDR3 is 18 amino acids. Germline V lookup: CDR1 LNHNV, CDR2 YYDKDF (reference sequence). J was trimmed by 5 bases and V by 4 bases; bases with no gene match: 17. The CDR3 DNA sequence: TGTGCCACCAGCACAAAGACAGGGAGAGGTTTGTTGGACAATGAGCAGTTCTTC. Translation gives CATSTKTGRGLLDNEQFF.

A word on this clone: The conserved closing phenylalanine or tryptophan is absent in this CDR3, likely reflecting a read error. The DNA is omitted, as the CDR3 cannot be located on it reliably, and the CDR3 follows TCRdb's listing. This sequence joins TRBV6-1 and TRBJ1-2. The CDR3 spans 11 residues, counting both ends. The germline CDR1 and CDR2 sequences are MNHNS and SASEGT. The CDR3 is CASSEAGRAVI.

This chain links TRBV14 with TRBJ1-6; TRBD1 matches at 8 bases. CDR1 SGHDN and CDR2 FVKESK come from the germline V gene. This CDR3 is 16 amino acids long. Trimming at V came to 4 bases and at J to 10 bases, leaving 12 bases not matched to a gene. CDR3 residues: CASSPGSRQGRSPLHF. The CDR3 region has the DNA TGTGCCAGCAGCCCCGGATCGAGACAGGGGAGATCACCCCTCCACTTT.

The J gene is TRBJ1-3, the V gene TRBV4-2, with 7 bases lining up with TRBD1. The CDR3 has 16 amino acids. V lost 1 base to trimming and J lost 6 bases; unmatched junction nucleotides: 9. The germline V gene has CDR1 LGHNA and CDR2 YNFKEQ. The CDR3 DNA sequence: TGTGCCAGCAGCCAAGGGGGAGCAGGGGGTCAAAACACCATATATTTT. Translation: CASSQGGAGGQNTIYF.

The chain joins TRBV19 to TRBJ1-2, with 9 bases fitting TRBD1. The CDR3 has 15 residues. With 6 bases clipped from V and 2 bases from J, the junction kept 7 bases outside the gene matches. CDR1 and CDR2 (germline): LNHDA, SQIVND (reference sequence). The CDR3 reads CASRDRGRPNYGYTF. The CDR3 DNA follows: TGTGCCAGTAGGGACAGGGGCCGACCCAACTATGGCTACACCTTC.

The rearrangement joins TRBV6-1 to TRBJ2-7; 13 bases map to TRBD2. The junction had 8 bases not matched to a gene; V was cut back by 3 bases and J by 9 bases. The CDR3 runs 15 residues. CDR1 is MNHNS, CDR2 SASEGT, per germline. In nucleotides, the CDR3 is TGTGCCAGCAGTGAGGAACTAGCGGGGGGGCTTGGGCAGTACTTC. This encodes CASSEELAGGLGQYF.

J is TRBJ2-7 and V is TRBV11-3; 7 bases agree with TRBD2. The CDR3 is 15 amino acids. After removal of 3 bases from V and 10 bases from J, the junction contained 15 bases not matched to a gene. The germline V gene has CDR1 SGHNT and CDR2 YENEEA. In DNA form, the CDR3 reads TGTGCCAGCAGCTTTCCTTCCCCTGCCGGGAGGAATCAGTACTTC. As protein: CASSFPSPAGRNQYF.

The chain has TRBV5-4 and TRBJ2-7, with D perhaps TRBD2 (6 bases). V was pared by 1 base and J by 2 bases, with 25 bases between. CDR1 SGHNT and CDR2 YYREEE come from the germline V gene (reference sequence). This CDR3 has 19 residues. The CDR3 DNA reads as TGTGCCAGCAGCTTGTTCGGGGGATCGGCATCCATGTTCACCTACGAGCAGTACTTC. This codes for CASSLFGGSASMFTYEQYF.

This chain connects TRBV19 to TRBJ1-5; D might be TRBD1 (6 bases). CDR1 LNHDA and CDR2 SQIVND come from the germline V gene (reference sequence). This CDR3 comprises 17 residues. The V and J ends lost 7 bases and 6 bases respectively, with 25 bases between them. The CDR3 DNA follows: TGTGCCAGTATGGGGGGGCACCCTCGGGAAACGTTTCAGCCCCAGCATTTT. Translated, it gives CASMGGHPRETFQPQHF.

The chain recombines TRBV24-1 with TRBJ2-7, with D unclear. Germline values: CDR1 KGHDR, CDR2 SFDVKD. The CDR3 contains 15 residues. Trimming cost V 7 bases and J 0 bases, with 15 bases left between them. The CDR3 region has the DNA TGTGCCACCAGGTACCGGTCTTCACCCTCCTACGAGCAGTACTTC. This translates into CATRYRSSPSYEQYF.

The genes are TRBV28 and TRBJ2-7, with 8 bases aligning to TRBD1. CDR3 size: 14 residues. Germline V gene sequence: CDR1 MDHEN, CDR2 SYDVKM. J lost 1 base, V lost 3 bases, and 2 bases had no gene match. The CDR3 sequence is CASSFDRGSYEQYF. CDR3 nucleotides: TGTGCCAGCAGTTTCGACAGGGGATCCTACGAGCAGTACTTC.

V gene TRBV7-2 combines with J gene TRBJ1-2, with 10 bases that match TRBD1. Germline CDR1 is SGHTA and CDR2 is FQGNSA. The V segment lost 5 bases and the J segment 3 bases; nucleotides outside the gene matches: 6. The CDR3 consists of 15 residues. CDR3 residues: CASSTGQGRDYGYTF. The CDR3 DNA is TGTGCCAGCAGCACGGGACAGGGGAGGGACTATGGCTACACCTTC.

V and J are TRBV5-1 and TRBJ2-5, with 9 bases identical to TRBD2. The CDR3 loop spans 16 amino acids. V shed 0 bases, J shed 2 bases, and the junction held 5 bases outside the gene matches. Germline-derived CDR1 and CDR2 are SGHRS and YFSETQ. In nucleotides, the CDR3 is TGCGCCAGCAGCTTGGGGACTAGCGTACAACAAGAGACCCAGTACTTC. This encodes CASSLGTSVQQETQYF.

The V gene is TRBV19, the J gene TRBJ1-2, with unresolved D. The V gene lost 5 bases and the J gene lost 5 bases, with 15 bases spanning the gap. Per germline, CDR1 LNHDA and CDR2 SQIVND (reference sequence). This CDR3 has 14 amino acids. CDR3 sequence reads: CASSHSGSVYGYTF. The CDR3 DNA is TGTGCCAGTAGTCACAGTGGTTCGGTTTATGGCTACACCTTC.

The V gene is TRBV5-4, the J gene TRBJ2-3; 8 bases fit TRBD1. V lost 4 bases and J lost 2; bases outside the gene matches: 15. The germline CDR1 and CDR2 sequences are SGHNT and YYREEE (reference sequence). This CDR3 spans 18 amino acids. The CDR3 DNA follows: TGTGCCAGCAGCACTCAGGGGGCGGGTAGCGGAGCCACAGATACGCAGTATTTT. Its protein is CASSTQGAGSGATDTQYF.

V is TRBV11-2 and J is TRBJ2-2; 12 nucleotides match TRBD1. The CDR3 spans 17 residues. V was pared by 4 bases and J by 7 bases, with 10 bases of the junction left unmatched. Germline CDR1 and CDR2: SGHAT and FQNNGV. CDR3 residues: CASSSNMGQGAGGELFF. CDR3 DNA: TGTGCCAGCAGCTCCAATATGGGACAGGGGGCCGGCGGGGAGCTGTTTTTT.

The CDR3 region has the DNA TGTGCCAGCAGTTTTACTAGCAATCAGCCCCAGCATTTT. It translates to CASSFTSNQPQHF. The V call is TRBV12-3 or TRBV12-4, the J call TRBJ1-5; D is ambiguous. This CDR3 has 13 amino acids. V lost 3 bases, J lost 0 bases, and 3 bases lay in between.

This clone turned up a few times. The gene calls are TRBV28 and TRBJ1-3; tentatively, D is TRBD1 (6 bases). The length of the CDR3 is 13 residues. Germline V gene sequence: CDR1 MDHEN, CDR2 SYDVKM. Trimming cost V 5 bases and J 8 bases, with 13 bases left between them. The CDR3 nucleotides are TGTGCCAGCAGTGTACAGGGTCCGGACACCATATATTTT. Translating it yields CASSVQGPDTIYF.

This chain links TRBV12-3 or TRBV12-4 with TRBJ2-3; D is uncertain. CDR3 length: 11 amino acids. V was clipped by 6 bases and J by 3 bases, with 4 bases between them. For the CDR3, the DNA is TGTGCCAGCAGCCAGACAGATACGCAGTATTTT. Its translation: CASSQTDTQYF.

The J gene is TRBJ1-2, the V gene TRBV5-6; tentatively, D is TRBD1 (5 bases). The CDR3 is made up of 13 amino acids. Trimming removed 6 bases at V and 4 bases at J, with 13 bases between. Looked up from germline, CDR1 is SGHDT and CDR2 is YYEEEE. CDR3 coding DNA: TGTGCCAGCAATTTGGGGCGCAGCTATGGCTACACCTTC. It translates to CASNLGRSYGYTF.

The gene calls are TRBV3-1 (or the pseudogene TRBV3-2) and TRBJ2-5; 11 bases map to TRBD2. With V trimmed by 4 bases and J by 4 bases, 8 bases remained unmatched. Germline V gives CDR1 LGHDT, CDR2 YNNKEL (reference sequence). CDR3 size: 16 residues. CDR3 sequence reads: CASSRGTSGRSETQYF. In DNA form, the CDR3 reads TGTGCCAGCAGCCGGGGGACTAGCGGACGTTCAGAGACCCAGTACTTC.

This clone was seen just once. The chain carries TRBV25-1 and TRBJ2-2, with TRBD1 matching over 7 bases. The CDR3 is made up of 17 amino acids. CDR1 and CDR2 (germline): MGHDK, SYGVNS. The trim removed 3 bases at V and 8 bases at J, leaving 15 bases unmatched. CDR3 DNA: TGTGCCAGCAGTGATCCACAGGGGCCACGGACACCTGGGGAGCTGTTTTTT. It is translated as CASSDPQGPRTPGELFF.